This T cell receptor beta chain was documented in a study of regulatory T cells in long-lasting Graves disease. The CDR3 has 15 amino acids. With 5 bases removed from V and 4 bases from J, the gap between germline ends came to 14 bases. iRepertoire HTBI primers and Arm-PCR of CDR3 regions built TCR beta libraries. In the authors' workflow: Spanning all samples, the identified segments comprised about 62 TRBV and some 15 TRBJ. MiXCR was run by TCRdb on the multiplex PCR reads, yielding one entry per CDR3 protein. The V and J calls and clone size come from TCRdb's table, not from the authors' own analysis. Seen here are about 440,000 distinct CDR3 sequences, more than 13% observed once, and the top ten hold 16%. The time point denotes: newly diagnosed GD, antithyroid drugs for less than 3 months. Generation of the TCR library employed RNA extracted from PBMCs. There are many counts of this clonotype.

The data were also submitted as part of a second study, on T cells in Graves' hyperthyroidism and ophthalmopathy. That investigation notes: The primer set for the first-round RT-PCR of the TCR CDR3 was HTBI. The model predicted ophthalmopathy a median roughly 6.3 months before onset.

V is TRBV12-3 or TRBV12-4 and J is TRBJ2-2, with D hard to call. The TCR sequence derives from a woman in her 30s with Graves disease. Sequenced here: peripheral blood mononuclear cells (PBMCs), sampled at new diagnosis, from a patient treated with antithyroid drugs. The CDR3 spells CASSPPLVGTGELFF. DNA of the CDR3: TGTGCCAGCAGTCCCCCTCTGGTAGGCACCGGGGAGCTGTTTTTT.